This T cell receptor beta chain was found in a study of early stage breast cancer tumors. About this clone itself: Its antigen is as yet unknown.

Notes on the study in general: Blood repertoires resembled normal breast more than tumor. Enriched TCRB sequences shared across patients were mostly commonly generated sequences.

Using immunoSEQ multiplex PCR, the repertoire was profiled, and TCRdb retains in-frame clones only, with some absent. The profile shows about 28,000 clones, almost 75% of them singletons. V was clipped by 2 bases and J by 5 bases, with 6 bases between them. Looked up from germline, CDR1 is MRHNA and CDR2 is SNTAGT. CDR3 length equals 13 residues. The sequenced material came from blood. The TCR comes from a person aged 40 to 49 with breast cancer. V usage is TRBV6-4 and J usage is TRBJ2-2; no definite D call. The chain's CDR3 is CASSDGHTGELFF. CDR3 DNA: TGTGCCAGCAGTGACGGGCATACCGGGGAGCTGTTTTTT.